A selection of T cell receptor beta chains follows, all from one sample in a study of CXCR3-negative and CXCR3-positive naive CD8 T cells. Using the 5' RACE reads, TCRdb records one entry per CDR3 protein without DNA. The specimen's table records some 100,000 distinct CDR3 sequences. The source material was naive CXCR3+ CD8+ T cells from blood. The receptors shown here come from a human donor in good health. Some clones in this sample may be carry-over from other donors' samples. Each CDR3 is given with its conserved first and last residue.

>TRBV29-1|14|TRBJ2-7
CSAESGQGNYEQYF
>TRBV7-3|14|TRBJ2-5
CASSQGAYSETQYF
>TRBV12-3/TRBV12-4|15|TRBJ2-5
CASTPSSREQETQYF
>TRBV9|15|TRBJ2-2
CASSVWTGDTGELFF
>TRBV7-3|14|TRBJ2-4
CASSLTGAENIQYF
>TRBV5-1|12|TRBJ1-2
CASSLEGNGYTF
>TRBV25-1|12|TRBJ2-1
CASSEEGIEQFF
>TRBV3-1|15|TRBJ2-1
CASSQGWSSYNEQFF
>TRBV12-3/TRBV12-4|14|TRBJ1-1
CASRMGGPNTEAFF
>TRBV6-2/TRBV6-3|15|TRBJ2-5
CASSPTGIQQETQYF
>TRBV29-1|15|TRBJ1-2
CSAEDGQGRFYGYTF
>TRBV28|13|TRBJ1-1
CASSEFRNTEAFF
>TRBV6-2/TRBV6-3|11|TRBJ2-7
CASSDSPEQYF
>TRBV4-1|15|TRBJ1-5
CASSQGYGGGQPQHF
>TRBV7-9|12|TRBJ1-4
CASSSSQEKLFF
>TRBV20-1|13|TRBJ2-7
CSAREQKGYEQYF
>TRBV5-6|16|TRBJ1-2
CASSDWTGGFSDGYTF